The sequence of this TCR beta chain was determined in a study of blood T cell repertoires in COVID-19. Here immunoSEQ multiplex PCR was the method, and the copy in TCRdb shows in-frame clones only, minus some. The table has roughly 90,000 clones, 85% seen once. Germline CDR1 reads LGHNA; CDR2 reads YSLEER. J was trimmed by 5 bases and V by 3 bases; bases with no gene match: 6. This CDR3 comprises 14 residues. Sequencing used peripheral blood. The sequence was obtained from an elderly man with acute or convalescent COVID-19. The chain uses TRBV4-3 and TRBJ2-5, with 7 bases lining up with TRBD1. The CDR3 sequence is CASSQGTAVETQYF. The CDR3 coding sequence is TGCGCCAGCAGCCAGGGGACAGCTGTCGAGACCCAGTACTTC.